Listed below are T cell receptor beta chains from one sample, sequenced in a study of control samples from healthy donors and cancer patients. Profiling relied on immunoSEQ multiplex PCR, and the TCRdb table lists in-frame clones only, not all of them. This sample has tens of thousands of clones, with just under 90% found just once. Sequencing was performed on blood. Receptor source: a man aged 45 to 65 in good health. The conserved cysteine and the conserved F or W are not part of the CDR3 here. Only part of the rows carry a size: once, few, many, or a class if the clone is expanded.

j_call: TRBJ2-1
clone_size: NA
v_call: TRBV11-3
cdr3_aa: ASSSTRDRGRYNEQF

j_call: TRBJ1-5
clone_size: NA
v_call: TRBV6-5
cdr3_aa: ATLGDRGRNQPQH

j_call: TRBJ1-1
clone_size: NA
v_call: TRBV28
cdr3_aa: ASSLGQFEAF

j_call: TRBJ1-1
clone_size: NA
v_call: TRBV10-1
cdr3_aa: ASSASRSTEAF

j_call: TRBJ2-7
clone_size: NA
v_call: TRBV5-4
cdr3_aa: ASSLGGVIYEQY

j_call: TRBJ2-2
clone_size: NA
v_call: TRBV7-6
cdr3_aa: ASSLEPGQNTGELF

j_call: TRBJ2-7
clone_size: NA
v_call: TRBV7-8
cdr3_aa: ASSLNRAYEQY

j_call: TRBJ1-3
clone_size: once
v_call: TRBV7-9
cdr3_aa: ASRLGTSGNTIY

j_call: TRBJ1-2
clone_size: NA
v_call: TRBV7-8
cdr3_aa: ASSPPAVPGYT

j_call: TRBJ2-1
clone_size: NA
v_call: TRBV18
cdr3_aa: ASTSRRVEGSEQF

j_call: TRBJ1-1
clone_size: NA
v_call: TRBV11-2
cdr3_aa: ASSGRGGNTEAF

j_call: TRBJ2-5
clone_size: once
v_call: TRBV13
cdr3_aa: ASSSSLAGGVETQY

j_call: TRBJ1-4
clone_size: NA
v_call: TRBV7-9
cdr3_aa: ASSWDRATDEKLF

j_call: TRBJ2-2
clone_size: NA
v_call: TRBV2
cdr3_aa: ASSRTLNTGELF

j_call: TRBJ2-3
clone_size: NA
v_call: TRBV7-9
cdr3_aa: ASSLATSGGNTDTQY

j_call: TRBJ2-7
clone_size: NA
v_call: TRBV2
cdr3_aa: ASSEVGDSYTYEQY

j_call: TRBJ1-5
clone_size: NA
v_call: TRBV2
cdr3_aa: ASIADRGDQPQH

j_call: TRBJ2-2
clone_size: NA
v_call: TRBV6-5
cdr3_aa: ASSFTANTGELF

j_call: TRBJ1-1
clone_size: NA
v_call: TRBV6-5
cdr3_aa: ASSYAGQGFGAF

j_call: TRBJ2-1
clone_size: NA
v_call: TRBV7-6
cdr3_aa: ASSWDTGTSFEQF

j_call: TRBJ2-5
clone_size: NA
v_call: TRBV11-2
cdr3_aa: ASSLSFGQRAGETQY

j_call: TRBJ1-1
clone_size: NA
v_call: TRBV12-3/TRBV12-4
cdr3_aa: ASSGGTEAF

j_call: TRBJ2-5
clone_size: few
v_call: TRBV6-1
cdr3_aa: ASSEVGLPPETQY

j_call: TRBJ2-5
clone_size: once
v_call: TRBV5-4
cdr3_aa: ASSDDGVGRETQY

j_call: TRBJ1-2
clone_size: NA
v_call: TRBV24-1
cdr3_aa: ATSDSTRPDGYT

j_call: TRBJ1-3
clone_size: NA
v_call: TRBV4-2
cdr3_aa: ASSQGGISGNTIY

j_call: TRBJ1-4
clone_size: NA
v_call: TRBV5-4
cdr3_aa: ASSVAGGEFDEKLF

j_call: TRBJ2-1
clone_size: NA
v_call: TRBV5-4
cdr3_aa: ASSPRQGRTYNEQF

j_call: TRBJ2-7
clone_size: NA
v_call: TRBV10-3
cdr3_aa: AIGGASGGAAEQY

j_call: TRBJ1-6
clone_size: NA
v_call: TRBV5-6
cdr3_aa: ASSLRTGTANSPLH

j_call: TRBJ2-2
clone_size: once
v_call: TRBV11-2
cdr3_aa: ASSLTGGNTGELF

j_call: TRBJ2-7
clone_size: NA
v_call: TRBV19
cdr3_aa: ASSIMAQTSYEQY

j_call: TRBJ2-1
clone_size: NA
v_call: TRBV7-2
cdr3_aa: ASSLRDRGANEQF

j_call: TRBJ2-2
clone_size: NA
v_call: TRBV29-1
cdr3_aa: SGGTQNTGELF

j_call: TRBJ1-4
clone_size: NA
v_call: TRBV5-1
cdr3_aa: ASSLGGPTNEKLF

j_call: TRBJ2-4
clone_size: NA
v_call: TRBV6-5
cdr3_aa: ASSYEAGLAKNIQY

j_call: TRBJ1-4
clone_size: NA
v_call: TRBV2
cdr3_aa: ASSETGTLRGKLF

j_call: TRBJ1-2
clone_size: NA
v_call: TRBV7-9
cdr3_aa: ASSLWDAGYT

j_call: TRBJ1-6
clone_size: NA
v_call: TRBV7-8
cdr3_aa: ASSLTPRDRVSPLH

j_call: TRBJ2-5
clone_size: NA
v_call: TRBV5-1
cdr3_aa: ASNSWGHDQETQY

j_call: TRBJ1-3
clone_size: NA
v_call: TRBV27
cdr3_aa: ASRAVGGNTIY

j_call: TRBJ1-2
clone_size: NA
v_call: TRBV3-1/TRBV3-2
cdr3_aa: ASTRGTNYGYT

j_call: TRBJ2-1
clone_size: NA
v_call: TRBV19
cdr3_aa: ASSTIAGAYNEQF

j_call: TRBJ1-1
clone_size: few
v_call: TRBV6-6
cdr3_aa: ASSSDRPLGTTEAF

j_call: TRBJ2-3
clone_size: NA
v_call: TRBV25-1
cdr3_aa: ASMRGDTQY

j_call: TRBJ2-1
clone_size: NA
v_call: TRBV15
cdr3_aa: ATSRDTGRDYNEQF

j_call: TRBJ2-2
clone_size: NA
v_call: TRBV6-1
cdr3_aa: ASSEYPRGLNTGELF

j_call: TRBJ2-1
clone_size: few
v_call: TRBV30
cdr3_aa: ACGLFEQF

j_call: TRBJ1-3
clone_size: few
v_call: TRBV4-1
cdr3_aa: ASSQDLTVSGNTIY

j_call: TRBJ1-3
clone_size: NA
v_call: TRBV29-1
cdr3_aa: SVETGSSGSGNTIY